This T cell receptor (beta chain) comes out of a study of T-cell memory formation after mild COVID-19. Study-level information: Largely, TCR clusters stayed within a single donor.

This clonotype was seen only a few times. V was trimmed by 4 bases and J by 2 bases, leaving 11 bases between them. This CDR3 is built from 14 residues. CDR1 and CDR2 from the germline V gene are MNHEY and SMNVEV (reference sequence). TCRalpha and TCRbeta libraries used 5'RACE with constant-segment primers and UMIs. MiXCR, applied by TCRdb to the 5' RACE reads, yields one record per CDR3 protein. The table lists some 450,000 distinct CDR3 sequences, over 15% of them singletons. The rearrangement joins TRBV27 to TRBJ2-5; D may be TRBD1 (6 bases). The sequencing input was PBMCs or a T cell subset sorted from them (not recorded which). This clonotype was obtained from an adult woman who had mild COVID-19 (a few samples of this study predate the infection). Cell type and time point are not known. The CDR3 is CASSWTGQQETQYF. CDR3 nucleotide sequence: TGTGCCAGCAGTTGGACGGGACAACAAGAGACCCAGTACTTC.